Listed below are T cell receptor beta chains from one sample, sequenced in a study of PD-1 blockade in classical Hodgkin lymphoma. Assay used: immunoSEQ multiplex PCR; TCRdb lists only in-frame clones, some missing. The sample lists about 110,000 clones, 89% occurring once. This material consisted of peripheral blood mononuclear cells (PBMCs), taken before the second cycle of nivolumab. These receptors were taken from a human donor with classical Hodgkin lymphoma. Each CDR3 is given with its conserved first and last residue. D genes are given only for firm matches. Rows may omit the clone size; those that give it use once, few, many or a size class.

v_gene: TRBV27; d_gene: -; abundance: once; j_gene: TRBJ2-7; CDR3aa: CASSWTHLYYEQYF; CDR3nt: TGTGCCAGCAGTTGGACCCACCTCTACTACGAGCAGTACTTC
v_gene: TRBV4-3; d_gene: -; abundance: -; j_gene: TRBJ2-5; CDR3aa: CASSQDGPRTQQETQYF; CDR3nt: TGCGCCAGCAGCCAAGATGGGCCCCGGACACAACAAGAGACCCAGTACTTC
v_gene: TRBV9; d_gene: TRBD2; abundance: -; j_gene: TRBJ2-2; CDR3aa: CASTKATSGTGELFF; CDR3nt: TGTGCCAGCACCAAAGCGACTAGCGGGACCGGGGAGCTGTTTTTT
v_gene: TRBV11-2; d_gene: -; abundance: -; j_gene: TRBJ2-1; CDR3aa: CASSLGSLGHPVNEQFF; CDR3nt: TGTGCCAGCAGCTTAGGGTCTCTGGGACACCCCGTCAATGAGCAGTTCTTC
v_gene: TRBV5-1; d_gene: -; abundance: -; j_gene: TRBJ1-1; CDR3aa: CASSLDGGNTEAFF; CDR3nt: TGCGCCAGCAGCTTGGATGGGGGAAACACTGAAGCTTTCTTT
v_gene: TRBV29-1; d_gene: TRBD1; abundance: -; j_gene: TRBJ1-2; CDR3aa: CRAGGDNGYTF; CDR3nt: TGCAGGGCAGGGGGGGATAATGGCTACACCTTC
v_gene: TRBV4-3; d_gene: TRBD1; abundance: -; j_gene: TRBJ1-2; CDR3aa: CASSQLGQGTLNYGYTF; CDR3nt: TGCGCCAGCAGCCAATTGGGACAGGGGACGCTAAACTATGGCTACACCTTC
v_gene: TRBV4-3; d_gene: -; abundance: -; j_gene: TRBJ2-3; CDR3aa: CASSLRLKGGGDTQYF; CDR3nt: TGCGCCAGCAGCCTGCGTCTAAAGGGTGGAGGAGATACGCAGTATTTT
v_gene: TRBV4-3; d_gene: TRBD2; abundance: -; j_gene: TRBJ2-5; CDR3aa: CASSHGLAEETQYF; CDR3nt: TGCGCCAGCAGCCACGGACTAGCAGAAGAGACCCAGTACTTC
v_gene: TRBV7-2; d_gene: TRBD1; abundance: -; j_gene: TRBJ2-2; CDR3aa: CASSLARQGNRELFF; CDR3nt: TGTGCCAGCAGCTTAGCCAGACAGGGAAACAGGGAGCTGTTTTTT
v_gene: TRBV19; d_gene: -; abundance: -; j_gene: TRBJ1-1; CDR3aa: CASSIKTEAFF; CDR3nt: TGTGCCAGTAGTATAAAAACTGAAGCTTTCTTT
v_gene: TRBV6-5; d_gene: -; abundance: -; j_gene: TRBJ1-1; CDR3aa: CASGISDRDTEAFF; CDR3nt: TGTGCCAGCGGGATTAGTGACCGGGACACTGAAGCTTTCTTT
v_gene: TRBV5-1; d_gene: -; abundance: once; j_gene: TRBJ1-1; CDR3aa: CASSIQGTEAFF; CDR3nt: TGCGCCAGCAGCATACAGGGAACTGAAGCTTTCTTT
v_gene: TRBV30; d_gene: -; abundance: -; j_gene: TRBJ1-2; CDR3aa: CAWSLNYGYTF; CDR3nt: TGTGCCTGGAGTCTTAACTATGGCTACACCTTC
v_gene: TRBV19; d_gene: -; abundance: -; j_gene: TRBJ2-5; CDR3aa: CASQDGGSGQETQYF; CDR3nt: TGTGCCAGCCAGGACGGGGGTAGCGGACAAGAGACCCAGTACTTC
v_gene: TRBV29-1; d_gene: -; abundance: -; j_gene: TRBJ1-1; CDR3aa: CSAKGGLGTEAFF; CDR3nt: TGCAGCGCAAAGGGGGGATTGGGCACTGAAGCTTTCTTT
v_gene: TRBV6-1; d_gene: TRBD2; abundance: once; j_gene: TRBJ2-7; CDR3aa: CARTPGEGGDEQYF; CDR3nt: TGTGCCCGGACGCCGGGGGAGGGCGGAGACGAGCAGTACTTC
v_gene: TRBV6-4; d_gene: -; abundance: -; j_gene: TRBJ1-2; CDR3aa: CASSASTGQNYGYTF; CDR3nt: TGTGCCAGCAGTGCTTCGACCGGACAGAACTATGGCTACACCTTC
v_gene: TRBV18; d_gene: -; abundance: -; j_gene: TRBJ2-2; CDR3aa: CASSPLNTGELFF; CDR3nt: TGTGCCAGCTCCCCACTAAACACCGGGGAGCTGTTTTTT
v_gene: TRBV27; d_gene: TRBD1; abundance: -; j_gene: TRBJ2-7; CDR3aa: CASTQTPGQGYEQYF; CDR3nt: TGTGCCAGCACTCAAACTCCGGGACAGGGCTACGAGCAGTACTTC
v_gene: TRBV19; d_gene: -; abundance: few; j_gene: TRBJ1-3; CDR3aa: CASKRNTIYF; CDR3nt: TGTGCCAGTAAGAGGAACACCATATATTTT
v_gene: TRBV18; d_gene: TRBD2; abundance: -; j_gene: TRBJ2-7; CDR3aa: CASSPLAGDPYEQYF; CDR3nt: TGTGCCAGCTCACCGCTAGCGGGAGACCCCTACGAGCAGTACTTC
v_gene: TRBV9; d_gene: TRBD1; abundance: -; j_gene: TRBJ1-2; CDR3aa: CASSVAGQSFYGYTF; CDR3nt: TGTGCCAGCAGCGTGGCGGGACAGAGCTTCTATGGCTACACCTTC
v_gene: TRBV9; d_gene: -; abundance: once; j_gene: TRBJ2-7; CDR3aa: CASSGPSDEQYF; CDR3nt: TGTGCCAGCAGCGGGCCGAGCGACGAGCAGTACTTC
v_gene: TRBV28; d_gene: -; abundance: once; j_gene: TRBJ1-3; CDR3aa: CASSGLSGNTIYF; CDR3nt: TGTGCCAGCAGCGGACTATCTGGAAACACCATATATTTT
v_gene: TRBV6-5; d_gene: -; abundance: few; j_gene: TRBJ2-7; CDR3aa: CASSDKGPYEQYF; CDR3nt: TGTGCCAGCAGTGACAAGGGACCCTACGAGCAGTACTTC
v_gene: TRBV5-6; d_gene: -; abundance: -; j_gene: TRBJ1-1; CDR3aa: CASSSSGQIMNTEAFF; CDR3nt: TGTGCCAGCAGCTCCAGTGGACAAATCATGAACACTGAAGCTTTCTTT
v_gene: TRBV14; d_gene: TRBD2; abundance: -; j_gene: TRBJ2-7; CDR3aa: CASGSTSGNYEQYF; CDR3nt: TGTGCCAGCGGCTCCACTAGCGGGAATTACGAGCAGTACTTC
v_gene: TRBV4-1; d_gene: TRBD2; abundance: -; j_gene: TRBJ2-2; CDR3aa: CASSHPPVGGRVAGELFF; CDR3nt: TGCGCCAGCAGCCATCCGCCTGTGGGCGGGAGGGTGGCCGGGGAGCTGTTTTTT
v_gene: TRBV12-5; d_gene: -; abundance: -; j_gene: TRBJ2-2; CDR3aa: CASGLANTGELFF; CDR3nt: TGTGCTAGTGGACTAGCGAACACCGGGGAGCTGTTTTTT
v_gene: TRBV6-5; d_gene: -; abundance: -; j_gene: TRBJ1-4; CDR3aa: CASGFGGRGEKLFF; CDR3nt: TGTGCCAGCGGATTTGGCGGGCGCGGTGAAAAACTGTTTTTT
v_gene: TRBV28; d_gene: TRBD2; abundance: -; j_gene: TRBJ2-3; CDR3aa: CASSLTGGTDTQYF; CDR3nt: TGTGCCAGCAGTTTAACGGGAGGGACAGATACGCAGTATTTT
v_gene: TRBV4-2; d_gene: TRBD1; abundance: -; j_gene: TRBJ2-1; CDR3aa: CASSQEDRTGGNEQFF; CDR3nt: TGTGCCAGCAGCCAAGAGGATAGGACAGGGGGGAATGAGCAGTTCTTC
v_gene: TRBV13; d_gene: TRBD2; abundance: -; j_gene: TRBJ2-7; CDR3aa: CASSLSGTYEQYF; CDR3nt: TGTGCCAGCAGCTTAAGCGGGACCTACGAGCAGTACTTC
v_gene: TRBV4-3; d_gene: TRBD1; abundance: -; j_gene: TRBJ2-1; CDR3aa: CASSQDGTGSNEQFF; CDR3nt: TGCGCCAGCAGCCAAGACGGGACAGGGTCAAATGAGCAGTTCTTC
v_gene: TRBV7-2; d_gene: -; abundance: -; j_gene: TRBJ2-2; CDR3aa: CASSLTTRDLMLFF; CDR3nt: TGTGCCAGCAGCTTAACGACGAGGGATTTGATGCTGTTTTTT
v_gene: TRBV19; d_gene: -; abundance: -; j_gene: TRBJ2-1; CDR3aa: CATTRGTTYSYNEQFF; CDR3nt: TGTGCCACCACCCGCGGGACAACTTACTCCTACAATGAGCAGTTCTTC
v_gene: TRBV5-6; d_gene: TRBD2; abundance: -; j_gene: TRBJ2-1; CDR3aa: CASSRILLAGGSYNEQFF; CDR3nt: TGTGCCAGCAGCCGCATTCTACTAGCGGGAGGCTCATACAATGAGCAGTTCTTC
v_gene: TRBV4-1; d_gene: -; abundance: -; j_gene: TRBJ2-1; CDR3aa: CASSVPALDEQFF; CDR3nt: TGCGCCAGCAGCGTACCCGCCCTGGATGAGCAGTTCTTC
v_gene: TRBV11-2; d_gene: -; abundance: -; j_gene: TRBJ2-7; CDR3aa: CASSRQAEKYEQYF; CDR3nt: TGTGCCAGCAGTCGACAGGCCGAGAAATACGAGCAGTACTTC
v_gene: TRBV27; d_gene: -; abundance: -; j_gene: TRBJ2-3; CDR3aa: CASSARQVESTDTQYF; CDR3nt: TGTGCCAGCAGCGCGCGGCAGGTCGAAAGCACAGATACGCAGTATTTT
v_gene: TRBV19; d_gene: TRBD1; abundance: -; j_gene: TRBJ1-4; CDR3aa: CASSTGQGVEKLFF; CDR3nt: TGTGCCAGTAGTACGGGACAGGGTGTTGAAAAACTGTTTTTT
v_gene: TRBV6-1; d_gene: -; abundance: -; j_gene: TRBJ2-3; CDR3aa: CASPGASPDTQYF; CDR3nt: TGTGCCAGCCCTGGGGCCTCCCCGGATACGCAGTATTTT
v_gene: TRBV19; d_gene: -; abundance: -; j_gene: TRBJ1-1; CDR3aa: CASSTPGPRDTEAFF; CDR3nt: TGTGCCAGTAGTACCCCGGGACCGCGGGACACTGAAGCTTTCTTT
v_gene: TRBV12-5; d_gene: -; abundance: -; j_gene: TRBJ1-6; CDR3aa: CASGGDYSPLHF; CDR3nt: TGTGCTAGTGGAGGGGATTATTCACCCCTCCACTTT
v_gene: TRBV27; d_gene: -; abundance: -; j_gene: TRBJ2-7; CDR3aa: CASSFRLGGGSTYEQYF; CDR3nt: TGTGCCAGCAGTTTTCGTTTAGGGGGGGGCTCAACCTACGAGCAGTACTTC
v_gene: TRBV5-8; d_gene: TRBD2; abundance: -; j_gene: TRBJ2-3; CDR3aa: CASSPGASGRRDTQYF; CDR3nt: TGTGCCAGCAGCCCAGGCGCTAGCGGGAGGAGAGATACGCAGTATTTT
v_gene: TRBV5-1; d_gene: TRBD2; abundance: -; j_gene: TRBJ2-6; CDR3aa: CASSWGLAGVGSGANVLTF; CDR3nt: TGCGCCAGCAGCTGGGGACTAGCGGGAGTTGGCTCTGGGGCCAACGTCCTGACTTTC